This T cell receptor (beta chain) was sequenced during a study of blood T cell repertoires in COVID-19. Study overall: PBMCs, B-cell-depleted T cells, or T cells provided the cDNA or gDNA that made up the material.

V was clipped by 0 bases and J by 2 bases; unmatched bases: 3. CDR1 is KGHSH and CDR2 is LQKENI in the germline V gene. The CDR3 length is 16 residues. Living in about two dozen US areas, the participants were between roughly 18 and 89 years of age. Clinical history as reported by participants underpinned cohort assignment. In the original analysis: It was from reference gene primer amplification that nucleated cell counts were estimated. The method was immunoSEQ multiplex PCR; TCRdb's version includes in-frame clones alone and lacks a portion of them. V and J calls and clone size come straight from that table; D and trimming were deduced from the DNA. This table holds over 55,000 clones, 80% to 90% found once.

Source material: PBMCs or T cells enriched from blood (not recorded which). This chain joins TRBV18 and TRBJ2-2; TRBD2 matches 7 bases. The source of this sequence is a woman aged 40-49 years with acute COVID-19. CDR3 bases: TGTGCCAGCTCACCACCGGGACTACCAAACACCGGGGAGCTGTTTTTT. It translates to CASSPPGLPNTGELFF.